The 19 T cell receptor beta chains below all came from one sample that was sequenced in a study of technical replicates of blood from a few donors. Here immunoSEQ multiplex PCR was the method, and the copy in TCRdb shows in-frame clones only, minus some. In the table there are some 56,000 clones, around 95% of which are singletons. The specimen was PBMCs. The source of these receptors is a human donor in good health. Some clones in this sample may be carry-over from other donors' samples.

This chain joins TRBV9 and TRBJ2-7, with TRBD2 as a possible D gene (5 bases). Germline V lookup: CDR1 SGDLS, CDR2 YYNGEE. The CDR3 has 15 residues. Deletions cut 4 bases from V and 4 bases from J, with 18 bases between. CDR3 sequence (DNA): TGTGCCAGCAGCCCGGAGGTAGCGTCTCGGTACGAGCAGTACTTC. Encoded protein: CASSPEVASRYEQYF.

V is TRBV5-5 and J is TRBJ1-5; D is perhaps TRBD1 (5 bases). With 5 bases removed from V and 4 bases from J, the gap between germline ends came to 10 bases. Germline CDR1 SGHKS, CDR2 YYEKEE (reference sequence). This CDR3 has 13 residues. The CDR3 region has the DNA TGTGCCAGCAGTGCAGGGTGGAATCAGCCCCAGCATTTT. Its translation is CASSAGWNQPQHF.

V and J are TRBV27 and TRBJ2-1; 7 nucleotides align to TRBD2. Germline CDR1 is MNHEY and CDR2 is SMNVEV (reference sequence). V shed 3 bases and J 9 bases; nucleotides not matched to a gene: 5. The CDR3 is made up of 13 amino acids. The CDR3 is CASSFVGGGEQFF. In nucleotides, the CDR3 is TGTGCCAGCAGTTTTGTGGGGGGGGGTGAGCAGTTCTTC.

In nucleotides, the CDR3 is TGTGCCAGCAGCCCCGTCGAAGGCGGCTCTGGAAACACCATATATTTT. Translated, it gives CASSPVEGGSGNTIYF. The V gene is TRBV5-6, the J gene TRBJ1-3; D gene ambiguous. Trimming removed 4 bases from V and 0 bases from J, with 14 bases in between. The CDR3 spans 16 residues. Germline V gene lookup returns CDR1 SGHDT and CDR2 YYEEEE.

The chain has TRBV11-2 and TRBJ2-5; 9 nucleotides match TRBD2. The CDR3 is made up of 16 amino acids. V lost 1 base, J lost 2 bases, and 5 bases stayed unmatched. The germline CDR1 and CDR2 sequences are SGHAT and FQNNGV. CDR3 region: CASSLGLAGRQETQYF. The CDR3 DNA reads as TGTGCCAGCAGCTTAGGCCTAGCGGGAAGACAAGAGACCCAGTACTTC.

Comment on this clone: One junction end does not reproduce the germline sequence, and a read error may be involved. This chain joins TRBV6-1 and TRBJ2-1; 8 nucleotides match TRBD2. This CDR3 spans 13 amino acids. Germline loops: CDR1 MNHNS, CDR2 SASEGT. The CDR3 here is CASSEASGATTLF. The DNA of the CDR3 is TGTGCCAGCAGTGAAGCTAGCGGGGCCACTACACTCTTC.

The V and J genes are TRBV4-3 and TRBJ2-4; 13 bases agree with TRBD2. V was clipped by 4 bases and J by 8 bases; unmatched bases: 5. The CDR3 is 15 amino acids. Germline V gene sequence: CDR1 LGHNA, CDR2 YSLEER. The CDR3 DNA is TGCGCCAGCAGCCTTCGACTAGCGGGGGGCGACATTCAGTACTTC. Protein sequence: CASSLRLAGGDIQYF.

The chain is built from TRBV11-1 and TRBJ2-7, with D possibly matching TRBD1 (6 bases). The germline V gene encodes CDR1 SGHAT and CDR2 FQDESV (reference sequence). The CDR3 runs 13 residues. Between the trimmed V and J ends, which lost 2 bases and 6 bases, there was a span of 11 bases. The chain's CDR3 is CASSLSGVAEQYF. DNA of the CDR3: TGTGCCAGCAGCTTATCAGGGGTCGCCGAGCAGTACTTC.

V and J are TRBV4-3 and TRBJ2-3; 13 bases are shared with TRBD2. Germline CDR1 and CDR2: LGHNA and YSLEER. CDR3 length: 21 amino acids. V lost 3 bases and J lost 0; bases outside the gene matches: 15. CDR3 nucleotide sequence: TGCGCCAGCAGCCAGCAAACGACTAGCGGGAGGAGGGCCCTCAGCACAGATACGCAGTATTTT. Protein: CASSQQTTSGRRALSTDTQYF.

The J gene is TRBJ2-5, the V gene TRBV7-2, with 7 positions matching TRBD1. Trimming cost V 6 bases and J 5 bases; bases outside gene matches: 6. The germline CDR1 and CDR2 sequences are SGHTA and FQGNSA. This CDR3 region has 13 residues. The CDR3 nucleotides are TGTGCCAGCAGTCGACAGGGATGGGAGACCCAGTACTTC. This gives the protein CASSRQGWETQYF. Full variable domain (outside the CDR3, taken from reference TRBV7-2 and TRBJ2-5): GAGVSQSPSNKVTEKGKDVELRCDPISGHTALYWYRQSLGQGLEFLIYFQGNSAPDKSGLPSDRFSAERTGGSVSTLTIQRTQQEDSAVYLCASSRQGWETQYFGPGTRLLVL.

The J gene is TRBJ1-5, the V gene TRBV30; unclear D gene. The V end was cut by 2 bases, the J end by 7 bases, with 15 bases between. This CDR3 is 14 amino acids long. Germline assignment: CDR1 GTSNPN and CDR2 SVGIG (reference sequence). CDR3 DNA: TGTGCCTGGAGTCCCCTCCGGGGTACCCAGCCCCAGCATTTT. It codes for CAWSPLRGTQPQHF.

This clone has a single count. The chain combines TRBV7-6 with TRBJ2-3, with 13 positions matching TRBD2. The V and J ends lost 4 bases and 0 bases, in that order; junction bases with no gene match: 4. Germline V gene sequence: CDR1 SGHVS, CDR2 FNYEAQ. The CDR3 runs 17 residues. The CDR3 loop is CASSSGGLAGSTDTQYF. The CDR3 bases are TGTGCCAGCAGCTCTGGGGGACTAGCGGGGAGCACAGATACGCAGTATTTT.

This chain connects TRBV27 to TRBJ1-5; perhaps TRBD1 as D (5 bases). This CDR3 region has 14 residues. Looked up from germline, CDR1 is MNHEY and CDR2 is SMNVEV (reference sequence). Deletions cut 10 bases from V and 0 bases from J, with 13 bases between. CDR3 amino acids: CAKKGLISNQPQHF. For the CDR3, the DNA is TGTGCCAAGAAGGGACTCATTAGCAATCAGCCCCAGCATTTT.

The chain recombines TRBV7-9 with TRBJ1-2, with D possibly TRBD1 on 5 matching bases. Germline V gene lookup returns CDR1 SEHNR and CDR2 FQNEAQ (reference sequence). The V end was cut by 5 bases, the J end by 8 bases, with 12 bases between. CDR3 length equals 12 residues. Written as DNA, the CDR3 is TGTGCCAGCAGCGCCTCAGGGTTCGGCTACACCTTC. The encoded protein is CASSASGFGYTF.

This clone came up once. V gene TRBV6-5 combines with J gene TRBJ2-7; 8 nucleotides line up with TRBD1. V shed 4 bases and J 6 bases; nucleotides not matched to a gene: 11. The CDR3 is 15 amino acids. Germline V lookup: CDR1 MNHEY, CDR2 SVGAGI. This chain's CDR3 is CASSSPKTGVTEQYF. In DNA, the CDR3 is TGTGCCAGCAGTTCTCCAAAGACAGGGGTAACCGAGCAGTACTTC.

The V call is TRBV6-4, the J call TRBJ2-1, with D unclear. The CDR3 is 11 residues long. V lost 10 bases, J lost 0 bases, and 4 bases lay in between. The V gene's germline CDR1 is MRHNA and CDR2 SNTAGT. The CDR3 loop is CATSSYNEQFF. The CDR3 DNA sequence: TGTGCCACTAGCTCCTACAATGAGCAGTTCTTC.

The genes are TRBV4-2 and TRBJ2-3; D possibly corresponds to TRBD2 (6 bases). Germline V gene sequence: CDR1 LGHNA, CDR2 YNFKEQ. This CDR3 is 14 amino acids long. With 6 bases removed from V and 7 bases from J, the gap between germline ends came to 17 bases. The CDR3 sequence is CASRAPSATNTQYF. The CDR3 nucleotides read TGTGCCAGCAGGGCACCTAGCGCAACCAATACGCAGTATTTT.

The chain employs TRBV18 and TRBJ2-7, with D perhaps TRBD2 (5 bases). Trimming removed 4 bases at V and 7 bases at J, with 20 bases between. Germline V gene data show CDR1 as KGHSH and CDR2 as LQKENI. This CDR3 comprises 15 residues. CDR3: CASSLLGTTTLEQYF. CDR3 sequence (DNA): TGTGCCAGCTCACTACTAGGAACTACCACCTTAGAGCAGTACTTC.

The chain has TRBV11-2 and TRBJ2-7; the match to TRBD1 covers 7 bases. The germline gives CDR1 SGHAT, CDR2 FQNNGV. The CDR3 is made up of 16 amino acids. The trim removed 1 base at V and 3 bases at J, leaving 9 bases unmatched. CDR3 DNA: TGTGCCAGCAGCTTAGCTTCGACAGGGTCGGGCTACGAGCAGTACTTC. Translated, it gives CASSLASTGSGYEQYF.